This is a list of T cell receptor beta chains from one sample in a study of control samples from healthy donors and cancer patients. Produced via immunoSEQ multiplex PCR; TCRdb's table is partial and in-frame only. The data contain over 100,000 clones, over 75% of them singletons. The sample was blood. The receptors were gathered from a middle-aged man in good health. CDR3s include the opening cysteine and the closing phenylalanine or tryptophan. The D gene is left open where the match is weak. Clone size is stated in some rows and not others, as once, few, many or a class when expanded.

d_call	v_call	cdr3_length	j_call	clone_size	cdr3_nt	cdr3_aa
.	TRBV19	15	TRBJ1-5	.	TGTGCCAGTAGTTATACGGATTATAGCAATCAGCCCCAGCATTTT	CASSYTDYSNQPQHF
.	TRBV6-5	15	TRBJ1-5	.	TGTGCCAGCAGTCCAACAGGATATAGCAATCAGCCCCAGCATTTT	CASSPTGYSNQPQHF
.	TRBV7-7	16	TRBJ2-2	.	TGTGCCAGCAGCTTAGGCGGGGCATTGAACACCGGGGAGCTGTTTTTT	CASSLGGALNTGELFF
TRBD1	TRBV5-6	16	TRBJ1-1	once	TGTGCCAGCAGCTTGATGAGGGACAGGGGTGGAACTGAAGCTTTCTTT	CASSLMRDRGGTEAFF
.	TRBV27	13	TRBJ1-4	once	TGTGCCAGCAGTTCCCACAGGGATGAAAAACTGTTTTTT	CASSSHRDEKLFF
.	TRBV28	14	TRBJ2-3	.	TGTGCCACCGGGCCACAGGCCTACACAGATACGCAGTATTTT	CATGPQAYTDTQYF
.	TRBV19	14	TRBJ1-1	.	TGTGCCAGTAGTATTGAACAGGGTTTCACTGAAGCTTTCTTT	CASSIEQGFTEAFF
.	TRBV11-2	14	TRBJ2-2	.	TGTGCCAGCATCCATGGGCAGAACACCGGGGAGCTGTTTTTT	CASIHGQNTGELFF
TRBD1	TRBV5-1	15	TRBJ2-2	.	TGCGCCAGCAGCTTTACAGGGGCGAACACCGGGGAGCTGTTTTTT	CASSFTGANTGELFF
TRBD2	TRBV3-1/TRBV3-2	15	TRBJ2-1	.	TGTGCCAGCAGCCAAGATGGCGGGGGGGTTGGGGAGCAGTTCTTC	CASSQDGGGVGEQFF
.	TRBV19	14	TRBJ1-2	.	TGTGCCAGTAGTATAAATGCAGGGGACTATGGCTACACCTTC	CASSINAGDYGYTF
.	TRBV30	15	TRBJ2-2	.	TGTGCCTGGAGTTGGCAGGGGCGCCCCTCCGGGGAGCTGTTTTTT	CAWSWQGRPSGELFF
.	TRBV5-4	14	TRBJ2-7	.	TGTGCCAGCAGCTTGGATGGCGGATCTTACGAGCAGTACTTC	CASSLDGGSYEQYF
TRBD1	TRBV12-5	13	TRBJ2-3	.	TGTGCTCAACAGGGGCCAAACACAGATACGCAGTATTTT	CAQQGPNTDTQYF
.	TRBV9	14	TRBJ1-4	.	TGTGCCAGCAGCGACCCCCGAGGGAATGAAAAACTGTTTTTT	CASSDPRGNEKLFF
.	TRBV6-5	13	TRBJ1-2	few	TGTGCCAGCGGGGCGGGAGGGGTTGGTGGCTACACCTTC	CASGAGGVGGYTF
.	TRBV30	13	TRBJ1-1	.	TGTGCCCGATCGACTACAGGGAGCACTGAAGCTTTCTTT	CARSTTGSTEAFF
TRBD2	TRBV12-3/TRBV12-4	12	TRBJ2-4	.	TGTGCCAGCAGTACCTCGGTGGGGGGGTTACTCTTC	CASSTSVGGLLF
.	TRBV7-8	17	TRBJ2-1	once	TGTGCCAGCAGCACCCCGATTATGGCGGGGATCGGTAATGAGCAGTTCTTC	CASSTPIMAGIGNEQFF
.	TRBV7-6	15	TRBJ2-3	.	TGTGCCAGCAGCTTAGCGGGGGCCTCAACAGATACGCAGTATTTT	CASSLAGASTDTQYF
TRBD1	TRBV12-3/TRBV12-4	12	TRBJ1-1	.	TGTGCCAGCAGTTTCATCGGGCGAGGGGGCAACTTT	CASSFIGRGGNF
TRBD2	TRBV12-5	17	TRBJ2-4	.	TGTGCTAGTGCCGCGGGACTAGCGGGGGGGCGATTCAACATTCAGTACTTC	CASAAGLAGGRFNIQYF
.	TRBV19	14	TRBJ2-7	.	TGTGCCAGTAGTATGGGTTCCGTGAACTACGAGCAGTACTTC	CASSMGSVNYEQYF
.	TRBV10-1	15	TRBJ2-1	many	TGCGCCAGCAGTGAGGCTGGACTAATGGGGAATGAGCAGTTCTTC	CASSEAGLMGNEQFF
TRBD2	TRBV2	18	TRBJ2-2	.	TGTGCCAGCAGTCTCCTGACTAGCGGGGGGCGGGGCACCGGGGAGCTGTTTTTT	CASSLLTSGGRGTGELFF
TRBD1	TRBV5-1	15	TRBJ2-1	.	TGCGCCACCCGGTATGGGACAGTCTCCTACAATGAGCAGTTCTTC	CATRYGTVSYNEQFF
.	TRBV18	14	TRBJ1-2	.	TGTGCCAGCTCACCACTGGACGGAAACTATGGCTACACCTTC	CASSPLDGNYGYTF
TRBD1	TRBV5-1	18	TRBJ1-2	.	TGCGCCAGCAGCTTTTTACCTCCTGGACAGGGGACGAACTATGGCTACACCTTC	CASSFLPPGQGTNYGYTF
.	TRBV7-6	16	TRBJ1-6	few	TGTGCCAGCAGCCTACTGGGACAAATAATAGTGTCACCCCTCCACTTT	CASSLLGQIIVSPLHF
.	TRBV15	13	TRBJ1-2	once	TGTGCCACCAGCAGTTTACATGGGGATGGCTACACCTTC	CATSSLHGDGYTF
TRBD1	TRBV2	14	TRBJ2-3	.	TGTGCCAGCAGTGAATTTGGACAGGGTGGTACGCAGTATTTT	CASSEFGQGGTQYF